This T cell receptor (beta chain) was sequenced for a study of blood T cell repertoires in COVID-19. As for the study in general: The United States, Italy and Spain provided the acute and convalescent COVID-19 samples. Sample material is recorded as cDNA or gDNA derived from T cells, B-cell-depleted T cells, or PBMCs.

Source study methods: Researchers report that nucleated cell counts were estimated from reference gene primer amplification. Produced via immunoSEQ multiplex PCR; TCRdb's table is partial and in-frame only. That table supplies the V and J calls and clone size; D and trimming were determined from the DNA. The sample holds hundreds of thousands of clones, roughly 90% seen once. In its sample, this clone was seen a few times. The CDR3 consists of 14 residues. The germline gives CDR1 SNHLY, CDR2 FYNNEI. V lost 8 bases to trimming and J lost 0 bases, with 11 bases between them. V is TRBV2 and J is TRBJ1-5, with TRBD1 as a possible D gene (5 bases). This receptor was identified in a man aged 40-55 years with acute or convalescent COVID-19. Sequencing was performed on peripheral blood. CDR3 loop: CASSGGYSNQPQHF. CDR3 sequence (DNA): TGTGCCAGCTCCGGGGGTTATAGCAATCAGCCCCAGCATTTT. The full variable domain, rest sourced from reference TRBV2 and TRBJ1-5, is EPEVTQTPSHQVTQMGQEVILRCVPISNHLYFYWYRQILGQKVEFLVSFYNNEISEKSEIFDDQFSVERPDGSNFTLKIRSTKLEDSAMYFCASSGGYSNQPQHFGDGTRLSIL.